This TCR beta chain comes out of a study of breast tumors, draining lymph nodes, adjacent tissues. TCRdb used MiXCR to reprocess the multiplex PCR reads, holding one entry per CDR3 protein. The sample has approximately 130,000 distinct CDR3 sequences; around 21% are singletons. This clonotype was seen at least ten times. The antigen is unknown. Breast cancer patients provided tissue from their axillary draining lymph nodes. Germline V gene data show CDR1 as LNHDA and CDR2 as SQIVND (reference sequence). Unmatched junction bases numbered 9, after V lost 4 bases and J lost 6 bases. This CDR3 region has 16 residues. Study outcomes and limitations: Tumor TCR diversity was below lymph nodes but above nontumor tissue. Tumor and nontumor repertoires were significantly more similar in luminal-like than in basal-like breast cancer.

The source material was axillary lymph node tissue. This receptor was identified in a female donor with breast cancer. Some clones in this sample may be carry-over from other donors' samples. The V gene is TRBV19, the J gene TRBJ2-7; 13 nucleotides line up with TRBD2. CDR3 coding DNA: TGTGCCAGTAGTAGGGGACTAGCGGGACCATTTTTCGAGCAGTACTTC. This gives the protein CASSRGLAGPFFEQYF. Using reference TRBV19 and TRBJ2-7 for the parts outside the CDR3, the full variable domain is DGGITQSPKYLFRKEGQNVTLSCEQNLNHDAMYWYRQDPGQGLRLIYYSQIVNDFQKGDIAEGYSVSREKKESFPLTVTSAQKNPTAFYLCASSRGLAGPFFEQYFGPGTRLTVT.